This record concerns one T cell receptor (beta chain) sequence. What it binds is unknown. These data come from a study of blood T cells in healthy people across ages. In the study overall: There was about one barcoded beta molecule captured by template switching per two T cells.

A J-beta primer mix and a sample-barcoded 5' primer were used in a second PCR of about 6 to 12 cycles. In TCRdb, the 5' RACE reads were re-called with MiXCR into one record per CDR3 protein. The sample holds about 1.6 million distinct CDR3 sequences, roughly 32% seen once. The germline V gene has CDR1 SQVTM and CDR2 ANQGSEA. CDR3 length equals 14 residues. Losses at the gene ends were 6 bases for V and 6 bases for J; bases not matched to a gene: 10. Findings and limits, study-wide: Naive CD4+ cell counts and diversity both ran higher in long-lived than in aged donors.

The authors isolated at least 6 million PBMCs per sample. This receptor was taken from a woman aged 25 to 39 in good health. The source material was blood. J is TRBJ1-2 and V is TRBV29-1; 10 bases agree with TRBD1. The DNA of the CDR3 is TGCAGCGTCCTAACGACAGGGGGCATTAATGGCTACACCTTC. Translated, it gives CSVLTTGGINGYTF.